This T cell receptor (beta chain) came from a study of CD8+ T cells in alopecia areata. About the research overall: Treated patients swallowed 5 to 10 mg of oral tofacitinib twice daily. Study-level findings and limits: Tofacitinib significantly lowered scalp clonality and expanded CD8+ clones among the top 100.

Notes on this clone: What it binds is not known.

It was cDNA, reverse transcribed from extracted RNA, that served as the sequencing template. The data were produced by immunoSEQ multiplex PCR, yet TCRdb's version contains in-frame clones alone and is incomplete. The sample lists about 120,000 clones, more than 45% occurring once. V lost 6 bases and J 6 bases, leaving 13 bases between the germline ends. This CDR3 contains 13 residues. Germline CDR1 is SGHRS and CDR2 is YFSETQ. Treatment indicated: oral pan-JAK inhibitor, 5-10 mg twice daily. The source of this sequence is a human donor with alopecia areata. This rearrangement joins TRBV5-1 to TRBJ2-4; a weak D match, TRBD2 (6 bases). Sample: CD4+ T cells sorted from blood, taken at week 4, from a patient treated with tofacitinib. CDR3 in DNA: TGCGCCAGCACGGCGGGGCCTGGAAACATTCAGTACTTC. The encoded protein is CASTAGPGNIQYF. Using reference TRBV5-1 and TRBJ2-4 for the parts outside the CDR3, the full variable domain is KAGVTQTPRYLIKTRGQQVTLSCSPISGHRSVSWYQQTPGQGLQFLFEYFSETQRNKGNFPGRFSGRQFSNSRSEMNVSTLELGDSALYLCASTAGPGNIQYFGAGTRLSVL.